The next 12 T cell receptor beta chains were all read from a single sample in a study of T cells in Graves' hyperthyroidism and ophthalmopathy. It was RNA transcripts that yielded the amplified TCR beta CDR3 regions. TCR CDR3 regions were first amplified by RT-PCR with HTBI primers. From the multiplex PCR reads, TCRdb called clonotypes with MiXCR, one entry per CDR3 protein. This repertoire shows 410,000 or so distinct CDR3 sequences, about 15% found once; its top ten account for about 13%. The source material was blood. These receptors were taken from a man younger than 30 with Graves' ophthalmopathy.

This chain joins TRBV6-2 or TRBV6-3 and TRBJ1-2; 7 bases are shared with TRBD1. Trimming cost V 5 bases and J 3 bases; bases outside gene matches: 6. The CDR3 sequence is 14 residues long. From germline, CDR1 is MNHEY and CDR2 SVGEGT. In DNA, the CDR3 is TGTGCCAGCAGTAACTGGGACAGCTACTATGGCTACACCTTC. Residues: CASSNWDSYYGYTF.

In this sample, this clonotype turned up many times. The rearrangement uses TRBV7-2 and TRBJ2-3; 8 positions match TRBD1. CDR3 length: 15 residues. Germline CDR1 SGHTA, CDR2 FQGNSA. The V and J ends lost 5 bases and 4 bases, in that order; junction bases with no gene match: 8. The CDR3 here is CASSPTRGRPDTQYF. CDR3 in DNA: TGTGCCAGCAGCCCTACCAGGGGGCGCCCAGATACGCAGTATTTT.

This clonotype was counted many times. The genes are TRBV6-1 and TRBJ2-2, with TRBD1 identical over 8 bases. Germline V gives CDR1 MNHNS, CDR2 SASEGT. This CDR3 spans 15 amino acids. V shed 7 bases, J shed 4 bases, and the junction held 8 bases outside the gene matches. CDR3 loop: CASKDGTGPTGELFF. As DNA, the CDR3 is TGTGCCAGCAAGGACGGGACAGGACCCACCGGGGAGCTGTTTTTT.

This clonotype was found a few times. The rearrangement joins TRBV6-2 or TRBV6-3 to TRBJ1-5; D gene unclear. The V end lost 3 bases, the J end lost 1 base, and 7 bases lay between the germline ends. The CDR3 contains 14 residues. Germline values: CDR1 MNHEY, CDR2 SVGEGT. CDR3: CASSYERSNQPQHF. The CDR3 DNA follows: TGTGCCAGCAGTTATGAGAGAAGCAATCAGCCCCAGCATTTT.

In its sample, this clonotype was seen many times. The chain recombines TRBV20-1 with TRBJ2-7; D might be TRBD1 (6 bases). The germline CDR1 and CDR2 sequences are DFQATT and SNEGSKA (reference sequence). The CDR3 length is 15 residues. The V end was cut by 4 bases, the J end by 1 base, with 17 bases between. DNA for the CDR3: TGCAGTGCTATACCCGACAGGCCCCGTTCCTACGAGCAGTACTTC. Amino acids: CSAIPDRPRSYEQYF.

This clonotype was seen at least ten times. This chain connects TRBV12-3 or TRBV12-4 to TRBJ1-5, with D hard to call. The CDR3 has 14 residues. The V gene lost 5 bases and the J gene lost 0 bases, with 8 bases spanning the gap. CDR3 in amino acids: CASSPDHSNQPQHF. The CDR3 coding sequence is TGTGCCAGCAGTCCAGATCATAGCAATCAGCCCCAGCATTTT.

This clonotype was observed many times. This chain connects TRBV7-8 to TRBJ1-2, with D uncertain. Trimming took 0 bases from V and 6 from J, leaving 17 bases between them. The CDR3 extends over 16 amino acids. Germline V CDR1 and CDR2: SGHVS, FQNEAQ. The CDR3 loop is CASSLAGRRGKDGYTF. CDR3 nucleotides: TGTGCCAGCAGCTTAGCCGGCCGACGGGGAAAGGATGGCTACACCTTC.

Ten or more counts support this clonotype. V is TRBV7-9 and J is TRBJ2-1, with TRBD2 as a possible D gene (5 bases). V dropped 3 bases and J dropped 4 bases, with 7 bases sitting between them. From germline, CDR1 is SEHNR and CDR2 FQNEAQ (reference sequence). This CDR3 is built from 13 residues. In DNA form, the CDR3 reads TGTGCCAGCAGCTTCCGGGAATACAATGAGCAGTTCTTC. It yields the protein CASSFREYNEQFF.

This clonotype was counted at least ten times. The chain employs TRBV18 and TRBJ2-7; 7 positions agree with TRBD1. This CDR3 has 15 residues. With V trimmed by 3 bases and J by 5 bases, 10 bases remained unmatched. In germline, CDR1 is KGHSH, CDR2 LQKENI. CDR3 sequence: CASSPGNRQGNEQYF. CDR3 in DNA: TGTGCCAGCTCACCGGGAAACAGACAGGGAAACGAGCAGTACTTC.

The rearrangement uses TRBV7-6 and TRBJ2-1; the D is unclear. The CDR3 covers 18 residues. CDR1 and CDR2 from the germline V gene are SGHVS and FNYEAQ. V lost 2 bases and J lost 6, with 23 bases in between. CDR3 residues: CASSLNSFPDEGGNEQFF. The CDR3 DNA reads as TGTGCCAGCAGCTTAAATTCCTTCCCAGATGAAGGCGGCAATGAGCAGTTCTTC.

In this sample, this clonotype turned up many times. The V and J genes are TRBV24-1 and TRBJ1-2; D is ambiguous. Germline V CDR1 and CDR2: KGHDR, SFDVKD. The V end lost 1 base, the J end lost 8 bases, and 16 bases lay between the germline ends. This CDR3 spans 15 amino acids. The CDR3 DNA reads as TGTGCCACCAGTGATTTTGGGCAATCTCGGTCGGGCTACACCTTC. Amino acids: CATSDFGQSRSGYTF.

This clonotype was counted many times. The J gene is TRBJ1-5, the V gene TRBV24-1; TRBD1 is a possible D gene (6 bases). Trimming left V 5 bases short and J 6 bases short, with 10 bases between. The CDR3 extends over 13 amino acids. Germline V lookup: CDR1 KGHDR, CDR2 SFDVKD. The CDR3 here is CATSGGGGQPQHF. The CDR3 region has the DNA TGTGCCACCAGTGGAGGGGGTGGTCAGCCCCAGCATTTT.